The present T cell receptor beta chain was sequenced within a study of cytomegalovirus exposure and HLA in healthy donors. Study-wide results and caveats: Most TCR sequences were seen very rarely across donors, but some public TCRs occurred in many. The authors confirmed in vitro that three CMV-associated chains were specific for CMV antigens. Most of the TCR beta V segments (in an earlier analysis) were productive either about 87% or about 30% of the time.

This clone has a handful of counts. Its specificity is not known. CDR1 is LNHDA and CDR2 is SQIVND in the germline V gene (reference sequence). Trimming shortened V by 4 bases and J by 8 bases, and 9 bases separated the two germline ends. This CDR3 contains 12 residues. Both 60 Vbeta primers and 13 Jbeta primers went into the PCR. TCRdb's copy holds only in-frame clones and misses some; the assay was immunoSEQ multiplex PCR. The sample contains tens of thousands of clones, 60% to 70% of which appear only once. Sampled while nominally healthy, donors likely had unrecorded immune exposures. Source material: PBMCs. J is TRBJ2-1 and V is TRBV19; TRBD1 might be the D (5 bases). This sequence originates from a man aged 60-69 years in good health and CMV-seropositive. CDR3 sequence reads: CASSTNRYEQFF. CDR3 nucleotide sequence: TGTGCCAGTAGTACTAACAGGTATGAGCAGTTCTTC.